This T cell receptor beta chain originates from a study of blood T cell repertoires in COVID-19. At the level of the study: There were acute and convalescent COVID-19 samples, and they came from the United States, Italy and Spain.

In the source study's methods: Reference gene primer amplification yielded estimated nucleated cell counts. Method: immunoSEQ multiplex PCR; TCRdb's copy keeps in-frame clones and lacks some. V and J calls and clone size are given by that table; D and trimming were obtained from the DNA. The repertoire holds about 63,000 clones, with approximately 79% as singletons. The source material was peripheral blood. The TCR sequence derives from a human donor in a cohort sampled during active COVID-19.

CDR3 residues: CASSSGGLATETQYF. The CDR3 coding sequence is TGTGCCAGCAGCTCAGGGGGACTAGCTACCGAGACCCAGTACTTC. V and J are TRBV7-2 and TRBJ2-5; 9 nucleotides align to TRBD2. From germline, CDR1 is SGHTA and CDR2 FQGNSA. The V segment lost 4 bases and the J segment 5 bases; nucleotides outside the gene matches: 8. The CDR3 has 15 amino acids.